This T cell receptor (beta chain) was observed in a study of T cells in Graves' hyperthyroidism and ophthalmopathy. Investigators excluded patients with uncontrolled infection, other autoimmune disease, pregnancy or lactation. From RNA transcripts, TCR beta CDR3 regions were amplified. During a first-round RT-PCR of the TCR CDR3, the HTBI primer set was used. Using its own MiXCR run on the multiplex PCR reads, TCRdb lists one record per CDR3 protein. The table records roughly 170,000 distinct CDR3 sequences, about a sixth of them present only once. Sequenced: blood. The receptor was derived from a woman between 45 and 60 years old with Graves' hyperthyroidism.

The CDR3 sequence is CSASRLAGGYEQYF. The CDR3 DNA follows: TGCAGTGCTAGCCGACTAGCGGGAGGCTACGAGCAGTACTTC. V and J are TRBV20-1 and TRBJ2-7, with TRBD2 matching over 13 bases. The V and J ends lost 3 bases and 3 bases, in that order; junction bases with no gene match: 2. Germline CDR1 is DFQATT and CDR2 is SNEGSKA (reference sequence). This CDR3 is built from 14 residues.